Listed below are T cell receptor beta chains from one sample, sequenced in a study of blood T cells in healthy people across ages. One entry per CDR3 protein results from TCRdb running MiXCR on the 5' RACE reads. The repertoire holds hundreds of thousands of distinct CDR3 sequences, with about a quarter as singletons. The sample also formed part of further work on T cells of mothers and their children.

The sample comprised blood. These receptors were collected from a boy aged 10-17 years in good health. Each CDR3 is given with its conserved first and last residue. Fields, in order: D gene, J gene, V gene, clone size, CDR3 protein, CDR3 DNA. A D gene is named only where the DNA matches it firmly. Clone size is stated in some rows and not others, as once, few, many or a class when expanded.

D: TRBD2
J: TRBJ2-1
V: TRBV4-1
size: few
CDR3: CASSRGLAGGSSYNEQFF
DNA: TGCGCCAGCAGCCGCGGACTAGCGGGGGGGAGCTCCTACAATGAGCAGTTCTTC

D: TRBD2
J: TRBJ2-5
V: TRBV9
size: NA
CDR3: CASSGGTSATQETQYF
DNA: TGTGCCAGCAGCGGCGGGACTAGCGCTACCCAAGAGACCCAGTACTTC

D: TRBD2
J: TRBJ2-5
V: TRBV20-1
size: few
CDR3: CSARGAPGLQETQYF
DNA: TGCAGTGCTAGAGGTGCACCGGGACTACAAGAGACCCAGTACTTC

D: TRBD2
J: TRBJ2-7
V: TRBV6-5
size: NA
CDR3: CASSSFGGSSYEQYF
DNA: TGTGCCAGCAGTTCTTTCGGGGGGAGCTCCTACGAGCAGTACTTC

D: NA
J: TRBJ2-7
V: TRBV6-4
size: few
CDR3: CAIPEGGGYEQYF
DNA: TGTGCCATCCCGGAGGGGGGCGGGTACGAGCAGTACTTC

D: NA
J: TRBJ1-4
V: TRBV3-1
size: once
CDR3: CASSQEGGQWEKLFF
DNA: TGTGCCAGCAGCCAAGAAGGAGGGCAGTGGGAAAAACTGTTTTTT

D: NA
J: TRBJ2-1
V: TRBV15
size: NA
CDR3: CATSRVQVDEQFF
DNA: TGTGCCACCAGCAGGGTCCAGGTCGATGAGCAGTTCTTC

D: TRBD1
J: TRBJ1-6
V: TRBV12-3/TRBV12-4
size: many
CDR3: CASSSRTGLNSPLHF
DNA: TGTGCCAGCAGTTCTCGGACAGGTCTAAATTCACCCCTCCACTTT

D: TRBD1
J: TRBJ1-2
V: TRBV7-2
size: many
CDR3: CASSLGTAYGYTF
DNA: TGTGCCAGCAGTCTAGGGACAGCCTATGGCTACACCTTC

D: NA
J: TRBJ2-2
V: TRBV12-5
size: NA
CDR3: CASGSNRPPGPGELFF
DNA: TGTGCTAGTGGTTCCAACAGACCGCCGGGGCCCGGGGAGCTGTTTTTT

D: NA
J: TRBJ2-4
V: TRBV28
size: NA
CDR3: CASSLGQKNIQYF
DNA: TGTGCCAGCAGTTTGGGACAAAAAAACATTCAGTACTTC

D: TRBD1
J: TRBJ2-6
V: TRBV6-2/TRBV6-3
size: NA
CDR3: CASSYPGGSSGANVLTF
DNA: TGTGCCAGCAGTTACCCAGGGGGCTCCAGTGGGGCCAACGTCCTGACTTTC

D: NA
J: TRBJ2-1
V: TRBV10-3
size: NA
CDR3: CAISPEGEGRRFYNEQFF
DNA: TGTGCCATCAGTCCCGAAGGAGAGGGCCGTAGGTTCTACAATGAGCAGTTCTTC

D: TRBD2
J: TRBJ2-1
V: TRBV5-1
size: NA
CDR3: CASSSPVAGSYNEQFF
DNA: TGCGCCAGCAGCTCACCGGTAGCGGGGAGCTACAATGAGCAGTTCTTC

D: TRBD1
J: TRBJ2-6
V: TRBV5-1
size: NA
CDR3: CASSYRGLSSGANVLTF
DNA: TGCGCCAGCAGCTACAGGGGATTAAGCTCTGGGGCCAACGTCCTGACTTTC

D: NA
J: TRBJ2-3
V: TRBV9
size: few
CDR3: CASSVAQVTDTQYF
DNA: TGTGCCAGCAGCGTAGCCCAGGTCACAGATACGCAGTATTTT

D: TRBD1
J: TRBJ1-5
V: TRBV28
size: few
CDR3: CASSFRQGDQPQHF
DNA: TGTGCCAGCAGTTTTCGACAGGGAGATCAGCCCCAGCATTTT

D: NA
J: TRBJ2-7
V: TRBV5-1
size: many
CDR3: CASSLQGPYEQYF
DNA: TGTGCCAGCAGTTTACAGGGACCCTACGAGCAGTACTTC

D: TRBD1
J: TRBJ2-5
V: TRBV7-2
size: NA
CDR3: CASSRLGTAQETQYF
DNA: TGTGCCAGCAGCCGGCTGGGGACAGCTCAAGAGACCCAGTACTTC

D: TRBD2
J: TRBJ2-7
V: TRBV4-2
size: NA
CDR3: CASSPRTSFYEQYF
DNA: TGTGCCAGCAGCCCTAGGACTAGCTTCTACGAGCAGTACTTC

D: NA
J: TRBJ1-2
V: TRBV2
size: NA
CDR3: CASSGGQRVVYGYTF
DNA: TGTGCCAGCAGTGGCGGACAGCGCGTAGTATATGGCTACACCTTC

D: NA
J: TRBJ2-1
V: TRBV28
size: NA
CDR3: CASSSPSANSYNEQFF
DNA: TGTGCCAGCAGTTCCCCGTCAGCGAACTCCTACAATGAGCAGTTCTTC

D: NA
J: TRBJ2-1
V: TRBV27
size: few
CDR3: CASRLEGGAYNEQFF
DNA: TGTGCCAGCAGATTAGAGGGGGGCGCCTACAATGAGCAGTTCTTC

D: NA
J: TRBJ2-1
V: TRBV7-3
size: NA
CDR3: CASSKNGGSQNEQFF
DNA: TGTGCCAGCAGCAAGAACGGAGGGTCTCAGAATGAGCAGTTCTTC

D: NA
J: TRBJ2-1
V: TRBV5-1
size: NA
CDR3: CASSFRGPSYNEQFF
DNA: TGCGCCAGCAGCTTCCGGGGGCCATCCTACAATGAGCAGTTCTTC

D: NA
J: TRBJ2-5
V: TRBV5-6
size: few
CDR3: CASSWDLGMETQYF
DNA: TGTGCCAGCAGCTGGGACCTAGGAATGGAGACCCAGTACTTC

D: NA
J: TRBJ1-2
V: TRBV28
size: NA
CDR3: CASSLWNRVYGYTF
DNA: TGTGCCAGCAGTTTATGGAACAGGGTCTATGGCTACACCTTC

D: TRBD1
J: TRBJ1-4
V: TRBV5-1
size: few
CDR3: CASSFDRGVDEKLFF
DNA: TGCGCCAGCAGCTTCGACAGGGGGGTGGATGAAAAACTGTTTTTT

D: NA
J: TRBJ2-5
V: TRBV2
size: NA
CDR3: CASSVRIGQETQYF
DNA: TGTGCCAGCAGTGTACGGATCGGCCAAGAGACCCAGTACTTC

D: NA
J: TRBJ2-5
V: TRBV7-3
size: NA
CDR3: CASSPSPMGYSLQETQYF
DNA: TGTGCCAGCAGCCCGAGCCCGATGGGGTATTCCCTCCAAGAGACCCAGTACTTC

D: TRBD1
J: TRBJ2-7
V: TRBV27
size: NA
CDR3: CASRTGTGGGEQYF
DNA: TGTGCCAGCAGGACCGGGACAGGGGGCGGGGAGCAGTACTTC

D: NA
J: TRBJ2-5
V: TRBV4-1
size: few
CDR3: CASSRAWTDQETQYF
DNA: TGCGCCAGCAGTCGCGCCTGGACAGACCAAGAGACCCAGTACTTC

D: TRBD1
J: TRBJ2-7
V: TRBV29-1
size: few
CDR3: CSAYRDSSYEQYF
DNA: TGCAGCGCTTACCGGGACAGCTCCTACGAGCAGTACTTC